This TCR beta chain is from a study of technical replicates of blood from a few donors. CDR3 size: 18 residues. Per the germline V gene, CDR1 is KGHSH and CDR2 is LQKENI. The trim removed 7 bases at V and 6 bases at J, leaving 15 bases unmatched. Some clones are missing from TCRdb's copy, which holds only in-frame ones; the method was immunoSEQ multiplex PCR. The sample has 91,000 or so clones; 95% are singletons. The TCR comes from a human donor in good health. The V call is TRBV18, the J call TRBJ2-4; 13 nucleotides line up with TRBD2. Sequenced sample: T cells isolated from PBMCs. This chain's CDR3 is CASFQTSGRPGPGNIQYF. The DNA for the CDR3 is TGTGCCAGCTTCCAGACTAGCGGGAGGCCAGGGCCCGGAAACATTCAGTACTTC.